This T cell receptor beta chain emerged from a study of T-cell reconstitution after alpha-beta-depleted transplantation in children. Study-level findings and limits: The main origin of T-cell counts and diversity one year after transplant was newly produced T cells. Roughly two months post-transplant, alpha-beta T cells reportedly originated from several hundred graft clones that had expanded. Where some patients showed high TCRbeta diversity at day 60, it came from recipient T cells and thymic progenitors that had survived.

The germline V gene has CDR1 DFQATT and CDR2 SNEGSKA (reference sequence). The CDR3 covers 14 residues. The V end was cut by 3 bases, the J end by 2 bases, with 11 bases between. This clonotype was found many times. Its specificity is unknown. A TCRbeta library incorporating unique molecular identifiers was prepared. TCRdb redid the calling of the PCR reads with MiXCR, one entry per CDR3 protein. The repertoire holds about 580,000 distinct CDR3 sequences, roughly 24% seen once, with roughly 15% in the top ten. The starting material was PBMCs, mostly from graft donor cells, obtained 360 days after TCRalphabeta/CD19-depleted stem cell transplant. This chain connects TRBV20-1 to TRBJ1-5, with D hard to call. The receptor was isolated from a boy in the first two years of life who had a stem cell transplant for acute myeloid leukemia, so the T cells may come from the graft donor. The CDR3 protein is CSAREGRGNQPQHF. CDR3 in DNA: TGCAGTGCTAGGGAGGGTCGGGGCAATCAGCCCCAGCATTTT.